A single sample gave rise to the 20 T cell receptor beta chains below, sequenced in a study of blood T cell repertoires in COVID-19. The assay was immunoSEQ multiplex PCR, and TCRdb's table has in-frame clones only and misses some. The sample holds 250,000 to 350,000 clones, 75% to 90% seen once. Sequencing input: peripheral blood. The source is a man aged 18 to 30 with active or convalescent COVID-19.

V is TRBV19 and J is TRBJ2-7; TRBD1 is a possible D gene (6 bases). V gave up 5 bases and J gave up 0 bases, with 11 bases separating them. Germline V gene lookup returns CDR1 LNHDA and CDR2 SQIVND (reference sequence). The CDR3 has 14 residues. CDR3 protein: CASSDRQVSYEQYF. CDR3 nucleotide sequence: TGTGCCAGTAGTGACCGACAGGTCTCCTACGAGCAGTACTTC.

V is TRBV5-5 and J is TRBJ1-2, with D possibly TRBD1 on 5 matching bases. Per the germline V gene, CDR1 is SGHKS and CDR2 is YYEKEE (reference sequence). Between the trimmed V and J ends, which lost 1 base and 8 bases, there was a span of 15 bases. The CDR3 has 14 residues. The CDR3 nucleotides are TGTGCCAGCAGCTTGCGGGGGGAAGTGGGAGGCTACACCTTC. It is translated as CASSLRGEVGGYTF. Variable domain in full (rest from reference TRBV5-5 and TRBJ1-2): DAGVTQSPTHLIKTRGQQVTLRCSPISGHKSVSWYQQVLGQGPQFIFQYYEKEERGRGNFPDRFSARQFPNYSSELNVNALLLGDSALYLCASSLRGEVGGYTFGSGTRLTVV.

The V gene is TRBV7-9, the J gene TRBJ2-7, with a possible D match to TRBD2 (7 bases). CDR3 size: 14 residues. The germline V gene encodes CDR1 SEHNR and CDR2 FQNEAQ (reference sequence). V was clipped by 6 bases and J by 2 bases, with 14 bases between them. In nucleotides, the CDR3 is TGTGCCAGCAGGGGGGGGAACAGGGCCTACGAGCAGTACTTC. Translating gives CASRGGNRAYEQYF.

This clone was seen a handful of times. The chain recombines TRBV7-3 with TRBJ1-1; D unclear. Trimming removed 0 bases from V and 6 bases from J, with 14 bases in between. This CDR3 is 15 amino acids long. Germline V gives CDR1 SGHTA, CDR2 FQGTGA. The CDR3 DNA sequence: TGTGCCAGCAGCTTAACCCCCGGGGTAGGTGCTGAAGCTTTCTTT. Its translation: CASSLTPGVGAEAFF.

The CDR3, as DNA: TGTGCCAGCAGTTTAGCAGGGGGCAACGAAGCTAGCAATCAGCCCCAGCATTTT. Translation gives CASSLAGGNEASNQPQHF. V is TRBV28 and J is TRBJ1-5, with 8 nucleotides matching TRBD1. CDR1 and CDR2 (germline): MDHEN, SYDVKM. CDR3 length: 18 amino acids. After removal of 2 bases from V and 0 bases from J, the junction contained 9 bases not matched to a gene.

J is TRBJ1-5 and V is TRBV4-1; possible D gene TRBD1, 6 bases. V shed 1 base and J shed 0 bases, with 10 bases lying between them. Germline CDR1 and CDR2: MGHRA and YSYEKL. This CDR3 contains 16 residues. CDR3 residues: CASSQAGTYSNQPQHF. The CDR3 DNA is TGCGCCAGCAGCCAAGCCGGGACATATAGCAATCAGCCCCAGCATTTT.

V is TRBV5-1 and J is TRBJ2-5; tentatively, D is TRBD1 (6 bases). Trimming pared 0 bases from V and 5 bases from J, leaving 17 bases between. The CDR3 is 16 residues long. Germline V gene data show CDR1 as SGHRS and CDR2 as YFSETQ. The CDR3: CASSLGGAGVGETQYF. Here the CDR3 DNA reads TGCGCCAGCAGCTTGGGGGGAGCAGGGGTCGGCGAGACCCAGTACTTC.

The V gene is TRBV11-2, the J gene TRBJ2-3, with 8 positions matching TRBD2. J gave up 1 base and V 5 bases, and 11 bases lay outside the gene matches. CDR1 is SGHAT and CDR2 is FQNNGV in the germline V gene. There are 17 residues in the CDR3. CDR3 protein: CASSPGRGARGTDTQYF. The CDR3 nucleotides read TGTGCCAGCAGCCCCGGGAGGGGAGCGAGGGGCACAGATACGCAGTATTTT. Together with reference TRBV11-2 and TRBJ2-3, the CDR3 gives the full variable domain: EAGVAQSPRYKIIEKRQSVAFWCNPISGHATLYWYQQILGQGPKLLIQFQNNGVVDDSQLPKDRFSAERLKGVDSTLKIQPAKLEDSAVYLCASSPGRGARGTDTQYFGPGTRLTVL.

CDR3 loop: CASRRGLAGSITDTQYF. The CDR3 DNA is TGTGCCAGCAGGAGGGGACTAGCGGGATCCATCACAGATACGCAGTATTTT. This chain links TRBV5-6 with TRBJ2-3; 13 bases fit TRBD2. V lost 5 bases, J lost 2 bases, and 8 bases stayed unmatched. The germline V gene encodes CDR1 SGHDT and CDR2 YYEEEE. The length of the CDR3 is 17 residues.

The chain joins TRBV5-5 to TRBJ2-1, with TRBD2 as a possible D gene (5 bases). The germline V gene has CDR1 SGHKS and CDR2 YYEKEE (reference sequence). The CDR3 contains 15 residues. Trimming shortened V by 2 bases and J by 4 bases, and 13 bases separated the two germline ends. As DNA, the CDR3 is TGTGCCAGCAGCTTCGAACCCTGGGAGTACAATGAGCAGTTCTTC. It specifies CASSFEPWEYNEQFF.

The chain recombines TRBV7-9 with TRBJ1-1; D is uncertain. Germline CDR1 reads SEHNR; CDR2 reads FQNEAQ (reference sequence). The CDR3 is 12 residues long. V gave up 2 bases and J gave up 6 bases, with 7 bases separating them. CDR3 in amino acids: CASSLIGAEAFF. CDR3 coding DNA: TGTGCCAGCAGCTTAATCGGGGCTGAAGCTTTCTTT. The full variable domain, its missing parts supplied by reference TRBV7-9 and TRBJ1-1, is DTGVSQNPRHKITKRGQNVTFRCDPISEHNRLYWYRQTLGQGPEFLTYFQNEAQLEKSRLLSDRFSAERPKGSFSTLEIQRTEQGDSAMYLCASSLIGAEAFFGQGTRLTVV.

This sequence joins TRBV11-2 and TRBJ2-1, with 11 bases that match TRBD2. CDR3 length: 17 residues. The germline CDR1 and CDR2 sequences are SGHAT and FQNNGV. J gave up 7 bases and V 2 bases, and 10 bases lay outside the gene matches. DNA for the CDR3: TGTGCCAGCAGCTTATCAGGAACTAGCGGGAGTTTAAATGAGCAGTTCTTC. Amino acids: CASSLSGTSGSLNEQFF.

V is TRBV7-6 and J is TRBJ2-2, with 12 bases lining up with TRBD2. CDR3 length: 16 amino acids. Looked up from germline, CDR1 is SGHVS and CDR2 is FNYEAQ. Trimming removed 5 bases from V and 4 bases from J; junction bases left unmatched: 5. The CDR3 coding sequence is TGTGCCAGCAGCATGACTAGCGGGGGAACCACCGGGGAGCTGTTTTTT. Residues: CASSMTSGGTTGELFF.

V and J are TRBV7-7 and TRBJ2-1; 8 bases line up with TRBD2. The CDR3 covers 16 residues. Looked up from germline, CDR1 is SSHAT and CDR2 is FNYEAQ (reference sequence). Unmatched junction bases numbered 9, after V lost 1 base and J lost 7 bases. CDR3: CASSLETSGGLNEQFF. Written as DNA, the CDR3 is TGTGCCAGCAGCTTAGAAACGTCGGGGGGGTTGAATGAGCAGTTCTTC.

The V gene is TRBV25-1, the J gene TRBJ1-4, with TRBD1 as a possible D gene (5 bases). The CDR3 runs to 12 residues. Germline V gene lookup returns CDR1 MGHDK and CDR2 SYGVNS. With 7 bases removed from V and 14 bases from J, the gap between germline ends came to 17 bases. The CDR3 bases are TGTGCCAGCATGGACGGAACTGGGGGGCTGTTTTTT. This sequence encodes CASMDGTGGLFF. The full variable domain, rest sourced from reference TRBV25-1 and TRBJ1-4, is EADIYQTPRYLVIGTGKKITLECSQTMGHDKMYWYQQDPGMELHLIHYSYGVNSTEKGDLSSESTVSRIRTEHFPLTLESARPSHTSQYLCASMDGTGGLFFGSGTQLSVL.

This chain connects TRBV7-9 to TRBJ2-7; the match to TRBD1 covers 7 bases. Germline lookup yields CDR1 SEHNR and CDR2 FQNEAQ (reference sequence). This CDR3 spans 15 amino acids. V shed 5 bases and J 3 bases; nucleotides not matched to a gene: 10. This CDR3 reads CASSLRQGTDYEQYF. CDR3 DNA: TGTGCCAGCAGCCTGAGGCAGGGGACAGACTACGAGCAGTACTTC.

This clone was seen a few times. CDR3 sequence reads: CASSLGTEYGYTF. The CDR3 nucleotides are TGTGCCAGCAGCCTAGGGACAGAGTATGGCTACACCTTC. This chain connects TRBV4-2 to TRBJ1-2; 7 bases are a match to TRBD1. Germline V gene lookup returns CDR1 LGHNA and CDR2 YNFKEQ. The CDR3 covers 13 residues. Germline trimming cut 4 bases from V and 5 bases from J; bases unmatched to any gene: 4.

A few counts support this clone. The chain joins TRBV11-2 to TRBJ2-5; 10 bases agree with TRBD2. The CDR3 has 18 residues. J gave up 10 bases and V 5 bases, and 22 bases lay outside the gene matches. CDR1 and CDR2 (germline): SGHAT, FQNNGV. CDR3 coding DNA: TGTGCCAGCAGCCCGCAAACCGGGACTAGCGCGGCATGGGTGGGCCAGTACTTC. Its translation: CASSPQTGTSAAWVGQYF.

The chain is built from TRBV29-1 and TRBJ1-1; no firm D call. Germline CDR1 SQVTM, CDR2 ANQGSEA. The V gene lost 6 bases and the J gene lost 2 bases, with 10 bases spanning the gap. This CDR3 spans 12 amino acids. DNA for the CDR3: TGCAGCGTCGGGTCCCCAAACACTGAAGCTTTCTTT. It translates to CSVGSPNTEAFF.

The rearrangement uses TRBV4-1 and TRBJ1-2; 8 bases are a match to TRBD1. Germline values: CDR1 MGHRA, CDR2 YSYEKL. CDR3 length equals 15 residues. Trimming at V came to 0 bases and at J to 8 bases, leaving 8 bases not matched to a gene. As DNA, the CDR3 is TGCGCCAGCAGCCAAGATCTTGGCAGGGACAGGGGCTACACCTTC. It translates to CASSQDLGRDRGYTF.